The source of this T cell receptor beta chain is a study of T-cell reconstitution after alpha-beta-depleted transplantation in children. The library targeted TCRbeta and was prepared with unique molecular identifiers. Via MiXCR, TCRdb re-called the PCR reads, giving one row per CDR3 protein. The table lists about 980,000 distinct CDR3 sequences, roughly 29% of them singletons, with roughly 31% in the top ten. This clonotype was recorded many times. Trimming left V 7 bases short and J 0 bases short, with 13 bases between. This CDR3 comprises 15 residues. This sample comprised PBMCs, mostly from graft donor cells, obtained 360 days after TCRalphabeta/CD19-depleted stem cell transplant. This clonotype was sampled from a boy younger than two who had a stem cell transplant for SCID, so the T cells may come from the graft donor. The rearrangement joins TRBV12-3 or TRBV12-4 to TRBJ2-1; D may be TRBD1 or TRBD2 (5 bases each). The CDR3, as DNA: TGTGCCAGCACCCCGGGGCCGAGCTCCTACAATGAGCAGTTCTTC. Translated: CASTPGPSSYNEQFF.